This TCR beta chain was sequenced in a study of T cell responses to AZD1222 COVID-19 vaccine. This CDR3 is built from 15 residues. The J segment lost 0 bases and the V segment lost 5 bases, leaving 2 bases of the junction unmatched. The germline CDR1 and CDR2 sequences are SGHRS and YFSETQ. Whole-study results and caveats: A mostly white British donor set with more females was recruited, and clonal diversity was possibly underestimated. Vaccine-related CD4 TCRs covered spike, predominating at 160-218 and 743-854. Increased Spike-specific TCR breadth and depth were observed after two AZD1222 doses. It was only a handful of AZD1222 recipients who were seropositive at baseline.

This clone has a single count. As yet, its antigen is unknown. TCRdb's table, derived via immunoSEQ multiplex PCR, lists solely in-frame clones and lacks some. The table includes about 200,000 clones, around 88% detected once. The chain recombines TRBV5-1 with TRBJ2-2; 9 bases map to TRBD2. The material sequenced was peripheral blood, taken on day 0 of AZD1222 vaccination. This TCR came from an adult in good health. The chain's CDR3 is CASRVAGANTGELFF. CDR3 in DNA: TGCGCCAGCAGAGTAGCGGGGGCGAACACCGGGGAGCTGTTTTTT. Based on the CDR3 plus reference TRBV5-1 and TRBJ2-2, the full variable domain is KAGVTQTPRYLIKTRGQQVTLSCSPISGHRSVSWYQQTPGQGLQFLFEYFSETQRNKGNFPGRFSGRQFSNSRSEMNVSTLELGDSALYLCASRVAGANTGELFFGEGSRLTVL.